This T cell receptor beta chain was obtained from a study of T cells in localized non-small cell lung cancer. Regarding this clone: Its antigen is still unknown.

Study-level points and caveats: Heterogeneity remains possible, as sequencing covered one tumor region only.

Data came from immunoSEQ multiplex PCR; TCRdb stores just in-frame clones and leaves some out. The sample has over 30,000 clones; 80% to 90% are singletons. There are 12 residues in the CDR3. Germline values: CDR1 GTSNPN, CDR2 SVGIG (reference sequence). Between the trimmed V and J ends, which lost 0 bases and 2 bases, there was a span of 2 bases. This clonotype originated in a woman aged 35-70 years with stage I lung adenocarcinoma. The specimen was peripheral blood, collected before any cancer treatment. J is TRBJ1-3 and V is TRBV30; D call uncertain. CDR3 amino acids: CAWSVAGNTIYF. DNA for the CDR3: TGTGCCTGGAGTGTTGCTGGAAACACCATATATTTT. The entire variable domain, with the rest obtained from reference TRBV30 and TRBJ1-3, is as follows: SQTIHQWPATLVQPVGSPLSLECTVEGTSNPNLYWYRQAAGRGLQLLFYSVGIGQISSEVPQNLSASRPQDRQFILSSKKLLLSDSGFYLCAWSVAGNTIYFGEGSWLTVV.